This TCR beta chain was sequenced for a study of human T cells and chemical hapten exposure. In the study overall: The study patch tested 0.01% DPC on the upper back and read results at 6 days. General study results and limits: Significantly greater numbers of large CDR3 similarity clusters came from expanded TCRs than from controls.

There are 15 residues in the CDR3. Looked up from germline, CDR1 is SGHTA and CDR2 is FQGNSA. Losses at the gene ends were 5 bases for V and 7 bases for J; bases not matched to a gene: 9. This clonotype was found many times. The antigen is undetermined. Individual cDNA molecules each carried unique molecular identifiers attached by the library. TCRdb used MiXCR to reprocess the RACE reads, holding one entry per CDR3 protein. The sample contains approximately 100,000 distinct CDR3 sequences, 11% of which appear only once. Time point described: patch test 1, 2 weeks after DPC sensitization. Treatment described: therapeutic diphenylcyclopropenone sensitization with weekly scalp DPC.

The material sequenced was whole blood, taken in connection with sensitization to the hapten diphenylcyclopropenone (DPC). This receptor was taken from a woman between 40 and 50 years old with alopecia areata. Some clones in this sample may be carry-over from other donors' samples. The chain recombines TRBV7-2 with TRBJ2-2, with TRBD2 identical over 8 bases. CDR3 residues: CASSPSGSRGGELFF. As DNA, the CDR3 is TGTGCCAGCAGCCCAAGCGGGAGTCGAGGCGGGGAGCTGTTTTTT.